These T cell receptor beta chains were read from a single sample in a study of shared clonotypes between healthy human individuals. Using immunoSEQ multiplex PCR, the repertoire was profiled, and TCRdb retains in-frame clones only, with some absent. The table lists 1,500,000 or so clones, 97% to 99% of them singletons, with approximately 0.4% in the top ten. The sequencing sample was made of naive CD4+ T cells sorted from blood. The receptors originated from a man aged 25 to 45 in good health. The CDR3 runs from the conserved cysteine through the conserved F or W. Each record gives: CDR3 protein, CDR3 DNA, clone size, J gene, D gene, V gene. D genes are given only for firm matches. Clone size is stated in some rows and not others, as once, few, many or a class when expanded.

cdr3_aa: CASKGGQGAYEQYF
cdr3_nt: TGTGCCAGTAAAGGGGGACAGGGGGCCTACGAGCAGTACTTC
clone_size: .
j_call: TRBJ2-7
d_call: TRBD1
v_call: TRBV19

cdr3_aa: CASSLMTGINIQYF
cdr3_nt: TGTGCCAGCAGCCTAATGACAGGAATTAACATTCAGTACTTC
clone_size: .
j_call: TRBJ2-4
d_call: .
v_call: TRBV11-2

cdr3_aa: CASSIGSSNSYEQYF
cdr3_nt: TGTGCCAGTAGTATCGGGAGTTCGAACTCCTACGAGCAGTACTTC
clone_size: .
j_call: TRBJ2-7
d_call: .
v_call: TRBV19

cdr3_aa: CASSVGAAGTYGYTF
cdr3_nt: TGTGCCAGCAGCGTAGGTGCCGCAGGGACCTATGGCTACACCTTC
clone_size: .
j_call: TRBJ1-2
d_call: .
v_call: TRBV9

cdr3_aa: CASSLNYPKTQYF
cdr3_nt: TGTGCCAGCAGCCTAAACTATCCGAAGACCCAGTACTTC
clone_size: .
j_call: TRBJ2-5
d_call: .
v_call: TRBV7-6

cdr3_aa: CASSPTLILAGGPGTQYF
cdr3_nt: TGTGCCAGCAGCCCTACCCTCATCCTAGCGGGAGGGCCGGGGACCCAGTACTTC
clone_size: .
j_call: TRBJ2-5
d_call: TRBD2
v_call: TRBV7-9

cdr3_aa: CASIMPGYPIQYF
cdr3_nt: TGTGCCAGTATCATGCCGGGATACCCCATTCAGTACTTC
clone_size: .
j_call: TRBJ2-4
d_call: .
v_call: TRBV19

cdr3_aa: CASRGVGRGSTDTQYF
cdr3_nt: TGTGCCAGCAGGGGAGTTGGGAGGGGATCCACAGATACGCAGTATTTT
clone_size: .
j_call: TRBJ2-3
d_call: TRBD2
v_call: TRBV11-2

cdr3_aa: CASSLLAPREGTEAFF
cdr3_nt: TGTGCCAGCTCACTTTTAGCCCCCAGGGAGGGCACTGAAGCTTTCTTT
clone_size: .
j_call: TRBJ1-1
d_call: .
v_call: TRBV18

cdr3_aa: CAGSQGPAEQYF
cdr3_nt: TGTGCCGGATCACAGGGACCCGCCGAGCAGTACTTC
clone_size: once
j_call: TRBJ2-7
d_call: .
v_call: TRBV28

cdr3_aa: CASRAGLDTEAFF
cdr3_nt: TGTGCCAGCAGGGCAGGGTTGGACACTGAAGCTTTCTTT
clone_size: .
j_call: TRBJ1-1
d_call: .
v_call: TRBV6-1

cdr3_aa: CASSKRTSGRASTYNEQFF
cdr3_nt: TGCGCCAGCAGCAAACGGACTAGCGGGAGGGCCAGCACCTACAATGAGCAGTTCTTC
clone_size: .
j_call: TRBJ2-1
d_call: TRBD2
v_call: TRBV5-1

cdr3_aa: CATKQGLSTDTQYF
cdr3_nt: TGTGCCACCAAACAGGGGCTAAGCACAGATACGCAGTATTTT
clone_size: .
j_call: TRBJ2-3
d_call: TRBD1
v_call: TRBV10-3

cdr3_aa: CASSSGTAFYEQYF
cdr3_nt: TGTGCCAGTAGCTCCGGGACAGCCTTTTACGAGCAGTACTTC
clone_size: .
j_call: TRBJ2-7
d_call: TRBD1
v_call: TRBV19

cdr3_aa: CASSEMFTGITYEQYF
cdr3_nt: TGTGCCAGCAGTGAAATGTTTACAGGGATAACCTACGAGCAGTACTTC
clone_size: .
j_call: TRBJ2-7
d_call: .
v_call: TRBV6-1

cdr3_aa: CSVRPGTGGASEKLFF
cdr3_nt: TGCAGCGTTCGTCCCGGGACAGGGGGCGCGAGTGAAAAACTGTTTTTT
clone_size: .
j_call: TRBJ1-4
d_call: TRBD1
v_call: TRBV29-1

cdr3_aa: CASSETKETQYF
cdr3_nt: TGTGCCAGCAGTGAAACAAAAGAGACCCAGTACTTC
clone_size: .
j_call: TRBJ2-5
d_call: .
v_call: TRBV2

cdr3_aa: CASSYTGPNTGELFF
cdr3_nt: TGTGCCAGCAGTTACACAGGGCCTAACACCGGGGAGCTGTTTTTT
clone_size: .
j_call: TRBJ2-2
d_call: .
v_call: TRBV6-5

cdr3_aa: CATSRERGRNQPQHF
cdr3_nt: TGTGCCACCAGCAGAGAGAGGGGTCGGAATCAGCCCCAGCATTTT
clone_size: .
j_call: TRBJ1-5
d_call: .
v_call: TRBV15

cdr3_aa: CASSSSPPGNEQFF
cdr3_nt: TGTGCCAGCAGCTCTTCCCCTCCGGGCAATGAGCAGTTCTTC
clone_size: .
j_call: TRBJ2-1
d_call: .
v_call: TRBV5-4

cdr3_aa: CASSPRAGYTF
cdr3_nt: TGTGCCAGCAGCCCTCGGGCAGGCTACACCTTC
clone_size: few
j_call: TRBJ1-2
d_call: .
v_call: TRBV7-9

cdr3_aa: CASSVLLSGANVLTF
cdr3_nt: TGTGCCAGCAGCGTTCTCCTCTCTGGGGCCAACGTCCTGACTTTC
clone_size: .
j_call: TRBJ2-6
d_call: .
v_call: TRBV9

cdr3_aa: CASSLSGLPPRATNEKLFF
cdr3_nt: TGTGCCAGCAGCTTATCAGGGTTACCTCCTCGAGCAACTAATGAAAAACTGTTTTTT
clone_size: .
j_call: TRBJ1-4
d_call: .
v_call: TRBV7-8

cdr3_aa: CASSSRRDGSYEQYF
cdr3_nt: TGTGCCAGCAGTTCCCGCCGGGACGGCTCCTACGAGCAGTACTTC
clone_size: .
j_call: TRBJ2-7
d_call: .
v_call: TRBV27

cdr3_aa: CASSIPGFSYEQYF
cdr3_nt: TGTGCCAGCAGCATTCCGGGATTCTCCTACGAGCAGTACTTC
clone_size: once
j_call: TRBJ2-7
d_call: .
v_call: TRBV7-9

cdr3_aa: CASSVGTSANTGELFF
cdr3_nt: TGTGCCAGCAGCGTAGGGACTAGCGCGAACACCGGGGAGCTGTTTTTT
clone_size: few
j_call: TRBJ2-2
d_call: TRBD2
v_call: TRBV9

cdr3_aa: CASSLGHTGKLTEAFF
cdr3_nt: TGTGCCAGCAGCTTAGGTCATACAGGCAAGTTAACTGAAGCTTTCTTT
clone_size: few
j_call: TRBJ1-1
d_call: .
v_call: TRBV7-8

cdr3_aa: CSARVVHEQFF
cdr3_nt: TGCAGTGCTAGAGTTGTACATGAGCAGTTCTTC
clone_size: .
j_call: TRBJ2-1
d_call: .
v_call: TRBV20-1

cdr3_aa: CASSRDRVVTEAFF
cdr3_nt: TGTGCCAGCAGTAGAGACAGGGTAGTAACTGAAGCTTTCTTT
clone_size: .
j_call: TRBJ1-1
d_call: TRBD1
v_call: TRBV28

cdr3_aa: CASVRGGNTGELFF
cdr3_nt: TGTGCCAGCGTTCGGGGGGGGAACACCGGGGAGCTGTTTTTT
clone_size: .
j_call: TRBJ2-2
d_call: TRBD2
v_call: TRBV28

cdr3_aa: CVTQSQTRFFNYGYTF
cdr3_nt: TGTGTCACCCAGTCTCAGACGAGATTTTTTAACTATGGCTACACCTTC
clone_size: .
j_call: TRBJ1-2
d_call: .
v_call: TRBV28

cdr3_aa: CASSLPIPDTQYF
cdr3_nt: TGTGCCAGCAGTCTACCTATCCCAGATACGCAGTATTTT
clone_size: .
j_call: TRBJ2-3
d_call: .
v_call: TRBV28

cdr3_aa: CASSFQTSYEQYF
cdr3_nt: TGCGCCAGCAGCTTCCAGACCTCCTACGAGCAGTACTTC
clone_size: .
j_call: TRBJ2-7
d_call: .
v_call: TRBV5-1